This is a list of T cell receptor beta chains from one sample in a study. TCRdb ran MiXCR on the RT-PCR reads and lists one entry per CDR3 protein. The sample gives about 680,000 distinct CDR3 sequences, 14% of which show up once; 3.6% is in the top ten. The sequenced sample was memory CD4+ T cells from blood. Source of these receptors: a female donor in good health, serving as a healthy control. The CDR3 runs from the conserved cysteine through the conserved F or W. D genes are given only for firm matches. The listing skips clone size in some rows; elsewhere it reads once, few, many or a size class.

d_call j_call clone_size v_call cdr3_aa cdr3_nt
- TRBJ1-1 many TRBV29-1 CSVLGRNTEAFF TGCAGCGTACTGGGAAGGAACACTGAAGCTTTCTTT
- TRBJ2-7 - TRBV6-2/TRBV6-3 CASTGPLHVEQYF TGTGCCAGCACGGGACCCCTGCACGTCGAGCAGTACTTC
- TRBJ2-5 - TRBV4-3 CASSHRTEVQETQYF TGCGCCAGCAGCCATCGGACAGAGGTCCAAGAGACCCAGTACTTC
TRBD2 TRBJ2-2 few TRBV4-3 CASSPGAGDAGELFF TGCGCCAGCAGCCCCGGTGCGGGAGATGCCGGGGAGCTGTTTTTT
- TRBJ1-2 - TRBV6-4 CASSDSGSNYGYTF TGTGCCAGCAGTGACTCAGGGTCTAACTATGGCTACACCTTC
- TRBJ1-2 few TRBV12-3/TRBV12-4 CASSLKNDGYTF TGTGCCAGCAGTTTAAAAAACGATGGCTACACCTTC
- TRBJ2-3 many TRBV7-2 CASSLSSRTANTQYF TGTGCCAGCAGCTTAAGCTCTCGCACCGCTAATACGCAGTATTTT
- TRBJ1-3 many TRBV5-1 CASSFTGFGNTIYF TGCGCCAGCAGCTTTACAGGGTTCGGAAACACCATATATTTT
TRBD1 TRBJ2-1 - TRBV28 CASSLGVGGLNEQFF TGTGCCAGCAGTTTGGGCGTAGGGGGCCTCAATGAGCAGTTCTTC
- TRBJ2-5 many TRBV10-3 CAISEEKTQYF TGTGCCATCAGTGAGGAAAAGACCCAGTACTTC
TRBD2 TRBJ2-7 few TRBV10-3 CAISDLAALVEQYF TGTGCCATCAGTGACCTAGCGGCCCTAGTCGAGCAGTACTTC
- TRBJ1-1 - TRBV2 CASRDKLNTEAFF TGTGCCAGCAGAGACAAACTGAACACTGAAGCTTTCTTT
- TRBJ2-1 many TRBV7-2 CASSFGRFLFSSYNEQFF TGTGCCAGCAGCTTCGGCAGGTTCTTATTTAGCTCCTACAATGAGCAGTTCTTC
- TRBJ2-1 few TRBV7-8 CASSLEASTYNEQFF TGTGCCAGCAGCTTAGAGGCTTCTACCTACAATGAGCAGTTCTTC
- TRBJ1-4 - TRBV20-1 CSASNNEKLFF TGCAGTGCTAGCAACAATGAAAAACTGTTTTTT
TRBD2 TRBJ2-3 - TRBV9 CASSFRPSGGDTQYF TGTGCCAGCAGCTTTCGGCCGAGCGGGGGAGATACGCAGTATTTT
- TRBJ2-7 many TRBV18 CASTPSQEGLYEQYF TGTGCCAGCACCCCATCCCAGGAGGGGCTTTACGAGCAGTACTTC
- TRBJ2-2 few TRBV6-1 CASSAPITNTGELFF TGTGCCAGCAGTGCACCGATTACGAACACCGGGGAGCTGTTTTTT
- TRBJ2-3 many TRBV10-3 CATRQVPSTDTQYF TGTGCCACCAGACAGGTTCCGAGCACAGATACGCAGTATTTT
- TRBJ2-3 many TRBV7-2 CASSPSGGALTGARDTQYF TGTGCCAGCAGCCCCTCAGGAGGGGCACTGACGGGGGCTAGGGATACGCAGTATTTT
- TRBJ1-5 - TRBV28 CASSFRKSAGYSNQPQHF TGTGCCAGCAGTTTTAGAAAGAGTGCAGGCTATAGCAATCAGCCCCAGCATTTT
TRBD1 TRBJ1-1 few TRBV5-1 CASSVLTGEAEAFF TGCGCCAGCAGCGTACTGACAGGGGAGGCTGAAGCTTTCTTT
- TRBJ1-2 few TRBV7-2 CASSSQSGGYTF TGTGCCAGCAGCTCCCAGTCGGGGGGCTACACCTTC